This TCR beta chain was documented in a study of T cells in Graves' hyperthyroidism and ophthalmopathy. General study points: Most clonotypes that expanded in the thyroid above 0.001 also showed up in blood. The model anticipated ophthalmopathy a median around six months pre-onset.

Clinicians diagnosed patients from clinical symptoms, serum thyroxine and TRAb, thyroid ultrasound and orbital computed tomography. CDR3 size: 12 residues. Trimming pared 6 bases from V and 8 bases from J, leaving 13 bases between. Germline V lookup: CDR1 SEHNR, CDR2 FQNEAQ (reference sequence). Authors of the study amplified TCR beta CDR3 regions from RNA transcripts. First-round RT-PCR of the TCR CDR3 relied on the HTBI primer set. MiXCR was run by TCRdb on the multiplex PCR reads, yielding one entry per CDR3 protein. Altogether more than 550,000 distinct CDR3 sequences are present, about 45% being singletons, with the ten largest covering about 7.2%. With regard to this clonotype: The antigen remains unidentified. No conserved phenylalanine or tryptophan is present at the end of the CDR3, so a read error is the likely explanation.

What was sequenced was peripheral blood or thyroid tissue (not recorded which). The V call is TRBV7-9, the J call TRBJ1-2; TRBD1 might be the D (6 bases). The source is an adult man with Graves' disease, either hyperthyroidism or ophthalmopathy (not recorded which). CDR3 DNA: TGTGCCAGCAGTCGTTACACAGGGGGCTACACCCTC. As protein: CASSRYTGGYTL.